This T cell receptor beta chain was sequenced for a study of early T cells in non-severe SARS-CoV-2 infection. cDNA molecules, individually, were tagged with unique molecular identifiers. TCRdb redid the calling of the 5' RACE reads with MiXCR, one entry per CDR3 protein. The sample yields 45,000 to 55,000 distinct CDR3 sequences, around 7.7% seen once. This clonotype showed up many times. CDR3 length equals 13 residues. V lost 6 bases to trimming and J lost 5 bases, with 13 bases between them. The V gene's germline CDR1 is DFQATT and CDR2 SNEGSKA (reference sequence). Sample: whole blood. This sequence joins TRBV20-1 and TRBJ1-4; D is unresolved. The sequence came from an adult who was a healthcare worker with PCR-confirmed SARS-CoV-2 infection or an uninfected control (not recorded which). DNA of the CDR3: TGCAGTGCCGACCCGGGCCTCAATGAAAAACTGTTTTTT. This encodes CSADPGLNEKLFF.